This T cell receptor beta chain derives from a study of blood T cell repertoires in COVID-19. Study-wide context: The United States, Italy and Spain provided the acute and convalescent COVID-19 samples. Nucleic acid was either cDNA or gDNA, and it came from T cells, B-cell-depleted T cells, or PBMCs.

This CDR3 contains 16 residues. Germline lookup yields CDR1 KGHSH and CDR2 LQKENI. The V end lost 3 bases, the J end lost 5 bases, and 16 bases lay between the germline ends. Sequenced by immunoSEQ multiplex PCR; TCRdb stores in-frame clones only, minus some. The sample gives approximately 500,000 clones, 89% of which show up once; around 0.92% is in the top ten. This TCR came from a man between 18 and 35 years old with COVID-19, enrolled during active disease. This chain links TRBV18 with TRBJ2-2; maybe TRBD1 (5 bases). Source material: peripheral blood. CDR3 sequence (DNA): TGTGCCAGCTCACCCTGGCGGTTTAGGGGAACCGGGGAGCTGTTTTTT. Protein sequence: CASSPWRFRGTGELFF.